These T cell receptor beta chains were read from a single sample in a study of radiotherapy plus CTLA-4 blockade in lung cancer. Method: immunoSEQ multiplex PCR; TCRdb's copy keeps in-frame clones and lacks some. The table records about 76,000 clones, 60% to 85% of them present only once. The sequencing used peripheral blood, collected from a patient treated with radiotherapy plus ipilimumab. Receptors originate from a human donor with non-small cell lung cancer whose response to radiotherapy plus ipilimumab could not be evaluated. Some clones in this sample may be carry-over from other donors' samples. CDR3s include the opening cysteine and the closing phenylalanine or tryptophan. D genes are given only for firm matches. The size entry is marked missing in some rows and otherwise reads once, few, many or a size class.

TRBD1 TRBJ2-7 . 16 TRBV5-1 TGCGCCAGCAGCTTAACGCCGGGACAGGGATCCTACGAGCAGTACTTC CASSLTPGQGSYEQYF
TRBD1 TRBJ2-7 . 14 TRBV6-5 TGTGCCAGCAGTTACTTGGGACAGCGTGGAGAGCAGTACTTC CASSYLGQRGEQYF
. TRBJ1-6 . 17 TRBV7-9 TGTGCCAGCAGACGGGACACCGCGAGCTCCTATAATTCACCCCTCCACTTT CASRRDTASSYNSPLHF
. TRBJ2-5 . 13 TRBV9 TGTGCCAGCAGCGTAGGCCTACAAGAGACCCAGTACTTC CASSVGLQETQYF
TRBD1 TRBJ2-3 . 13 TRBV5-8 TGTGCCAGCAGCCGGGGACAGACAGATACGCAGTATTTT CASSRGQTDTQYF
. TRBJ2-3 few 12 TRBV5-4 TGTGCCAGCAGCCGACTAGCAGATACGCAGTATTTT CASSRLADTQYF
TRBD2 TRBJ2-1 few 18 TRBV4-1 TGCGCCAGCAGCAGGACTAGCGGGCAATCGAGCTCCTACAATGAGCAGTTCTTC CASSRTSGQSSSYNEQFF
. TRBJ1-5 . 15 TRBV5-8 TGTGCCAGCAGCTTGGGGCAGGGAAGGAATCAGCCCCAGCATTTT CASSLGQGRNQPQHF
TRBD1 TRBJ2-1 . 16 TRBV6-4 TGTGCCAGCAGTCCCTTTCCGGGACAGGGTTACAATGAGCAGTTCTTC CASSPFPGQGYNEQFF
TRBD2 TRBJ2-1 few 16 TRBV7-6 TGTGCCAGCAGCCTTTCGACTAGCGGGGCCTCTAATGAGCAGTTCTTC CASSLSTSGASNEQFF
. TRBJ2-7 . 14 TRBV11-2 TGTGCCAGCAGTCCACGTAGCAGGGGCTACGAGCAGTACTTC CASSPRSRGYEQYF
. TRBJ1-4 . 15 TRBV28 TGTGCCAGCACCCTAGGGGGGGCGAGTAATGAAAAACTGTTTTTT CASTLGGASNEKLFF
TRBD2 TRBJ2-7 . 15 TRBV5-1 TGCGCCAGCAGCCCCTCGGCTAGCGGGGGCCACGAGCAGTACTTC CASSPSASGGHEQYF
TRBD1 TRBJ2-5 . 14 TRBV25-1 TGTGCCAGCAGTGGACAGGGGGCCGGGGAGACCCAGTACTTC CASSGQGAGETQYF
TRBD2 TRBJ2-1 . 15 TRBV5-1 TGCGCCAGCAGCTCTAGCGGGACGGGCGGGGGTGAGCAGTTCTTC CASSSSGTGGGEQFF
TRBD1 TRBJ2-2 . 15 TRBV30 TGTGCCTGGAGGGTCGGGACAGGGGGGACCGGGGAGCTGTTTTTT CAWRVGTGGTGELFF
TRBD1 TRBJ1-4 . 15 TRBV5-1 TGCGCCAGCAGCCTTCGACAGGGGTCTAATGAAAAACTGTTTTTT CASSLRQGSNEKLFF
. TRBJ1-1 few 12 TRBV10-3 TGTGCCATCAGTGAGGGGGGGACTGAAGCTTTCTTT CAISEGGTEAFF
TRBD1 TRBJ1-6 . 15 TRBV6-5 TGTGCCAGCAGTTACACGGGACAGGGGAAATCACCCCTCCACTTT CASSYTGQGKSPLHF
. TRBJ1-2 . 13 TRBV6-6 TGTGCCAGCAGTTACTCGGAGTCCTATGGCTACACCTTC CASSYSESYGYTF
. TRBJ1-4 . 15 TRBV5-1 TGCGCCAGCAGCTCGGGACGGGGGGGTAATGAAAAACTGTTTTTT CASSSGRGGNEKLFF
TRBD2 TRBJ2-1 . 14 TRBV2 TGTGCCAGCAATAGCGGGGGGCCGCGCAATGAGCAGTTCTTC CASNSGGPRNEQFF
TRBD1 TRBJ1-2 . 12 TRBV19 TGTGCCAGTAGGAGACAGGGGGGCGGCTACACCTTC CASRRQGGGYTF
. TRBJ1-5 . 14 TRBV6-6 TGTGCCAGCAGTTACTCAGGCAGGGCGCAGCCCCAGCATTTT CASSYSGRAQPQHF
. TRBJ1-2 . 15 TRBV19 TGTGCCAGTAGCCCGGACAGTATCTCTAACTATGGCTACACCTTC CASSPDSISNYGYTF
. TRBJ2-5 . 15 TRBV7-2 TGTGCCAGCAGCTTTGGCGGAGTTAGCCAAGAGACCCAGTACTTC CASSFGGVSQETQYF
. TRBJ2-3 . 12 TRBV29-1 TGCAGCGTTGACCCTAGCACAGATACGCAGTATTTT CSVDPSTDTQYF
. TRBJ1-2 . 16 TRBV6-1 TGTGCCAGCAGTGCATTACCGGGACAAACGAACTATGGCTACACCTTC CASSALPGQTNYGYTF
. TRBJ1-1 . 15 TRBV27 TGTGCCAGCAGGACTCTGGCGGTCATGAACACTGAAGCTTTCTTT CASRTLAVMNTEAFF
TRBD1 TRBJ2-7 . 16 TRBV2 TGTGCCAGCAAACCATCCACCGGACAGGGGGCCTACGAGCAGTACTTC CASKPSTGQGAYEQYF
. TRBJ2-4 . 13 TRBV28 TGTGCCAGCAGTTTCGTGGCAGGGAACATTCAGTACTTC CASSFVAGNIQYF
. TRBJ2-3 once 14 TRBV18 TGTGCCAGCTCACCAACAGGGAGCACAGATACGCAGTATTTT CASSPTGSTDTQYF
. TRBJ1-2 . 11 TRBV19 TGTGCCAGTAGGAGGAATGGAGGCTACACCTTC CASRRNGGYTF
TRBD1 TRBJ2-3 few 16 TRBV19 TGTGCCAGTAGTATTGGGACAGGGCTTAGCACAGATACGCAGTATTTT CASSIGTGLSTDTQYF
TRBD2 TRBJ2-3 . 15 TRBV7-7 TGTGCTAGCAGCTTAGAGCCGGGGGGTACAGATACGCAGTATTTT CASSLEPGGTDTQYF
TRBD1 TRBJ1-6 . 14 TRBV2 TGTGCCAGCAGGCCGGGACAGGGTAGTTCACCCCTCCACTTT CASRPGQGSSPLHF
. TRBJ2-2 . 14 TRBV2 TGTGCCAGCAGCGCGACTGAAGTGGCCGGGGAGCTGTTTTTT CASSATEVAGELFF
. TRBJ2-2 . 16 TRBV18 TGTGCCAGCTCACCAGCCGCAGGCGTCAACACCGGGGAGCTGTTTTTT CASSPAAGVNTGELFF
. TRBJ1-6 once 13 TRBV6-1 TGTGCCAGCAATACGGACAGTAATTCACCCCTCCACTTT CASNTDSNSPLHF
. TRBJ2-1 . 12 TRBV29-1 TGCAGCGTTGTGACAGGCGACAATGAGCAGTTCTTC CSVVTGDNEQFF